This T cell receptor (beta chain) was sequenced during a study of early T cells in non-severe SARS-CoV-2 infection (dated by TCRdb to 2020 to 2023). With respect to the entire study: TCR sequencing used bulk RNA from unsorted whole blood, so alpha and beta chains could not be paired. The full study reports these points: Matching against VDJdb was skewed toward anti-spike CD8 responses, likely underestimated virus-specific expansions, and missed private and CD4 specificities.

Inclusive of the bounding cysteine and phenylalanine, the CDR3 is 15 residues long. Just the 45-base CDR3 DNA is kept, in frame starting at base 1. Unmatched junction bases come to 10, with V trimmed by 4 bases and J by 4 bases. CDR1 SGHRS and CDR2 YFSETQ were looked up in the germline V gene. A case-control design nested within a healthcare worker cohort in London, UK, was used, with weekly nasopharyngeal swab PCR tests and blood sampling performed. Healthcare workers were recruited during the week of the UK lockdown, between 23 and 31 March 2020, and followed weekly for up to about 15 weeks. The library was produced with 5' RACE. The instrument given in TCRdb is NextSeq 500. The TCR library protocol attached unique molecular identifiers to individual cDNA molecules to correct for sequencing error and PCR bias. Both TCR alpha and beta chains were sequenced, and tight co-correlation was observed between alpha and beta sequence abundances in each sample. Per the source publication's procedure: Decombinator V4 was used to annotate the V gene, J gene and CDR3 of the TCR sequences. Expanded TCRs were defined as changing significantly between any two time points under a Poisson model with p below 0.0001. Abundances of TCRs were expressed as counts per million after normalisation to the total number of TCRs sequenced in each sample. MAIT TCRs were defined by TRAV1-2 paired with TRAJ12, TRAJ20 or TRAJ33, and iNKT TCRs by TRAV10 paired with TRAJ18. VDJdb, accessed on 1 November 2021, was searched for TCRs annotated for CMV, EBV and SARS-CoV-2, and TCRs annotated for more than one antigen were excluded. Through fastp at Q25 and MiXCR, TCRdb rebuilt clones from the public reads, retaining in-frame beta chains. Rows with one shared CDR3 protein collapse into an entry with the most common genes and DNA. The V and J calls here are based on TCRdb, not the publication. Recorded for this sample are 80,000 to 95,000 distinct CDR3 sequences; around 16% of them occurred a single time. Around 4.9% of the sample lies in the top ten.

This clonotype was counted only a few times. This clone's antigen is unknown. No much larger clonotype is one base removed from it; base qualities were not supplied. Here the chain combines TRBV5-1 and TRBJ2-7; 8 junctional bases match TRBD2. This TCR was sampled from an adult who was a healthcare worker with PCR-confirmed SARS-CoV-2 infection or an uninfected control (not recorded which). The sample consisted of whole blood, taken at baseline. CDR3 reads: CASSLGTSTPYEQYF. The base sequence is TGCGCCAGCAGCCTGGGGACTAGTACCCCATACGAGCAGTACTTC.